This T cell receptor beta chain is drawn from a study of shared clonotypes between healthy human individuals. As regards this clone: Its antigen is unknown.

Authors' analysis steps: Filtering differed, since immunoSEQ gave only junction sequences and no quality scores. Profiled with immunoSEQ multiplex PCR; TCRdb holds only in-frame clones, not every one. The V and J calls and the clone size are those of that table, but D and trimming were determined from the DNA. Of about 2.4 million clones detected, over 85% appear once; the ten largest clones hold approximately 0.35%. Points from the study as a whole: Relative to memory subsets, naive subsets generally showed larger estimated richness. The authors expected sequencing depth to affect clonotype sharing among donors. For naive CD4 cells, around 5% of clonotypes were shared across a handful of donors.

V lost 6 bases and J lost 6, with 21 bases in between. The CDR3 has 15 amino acids. Germline CDR1 MDHEN, CDR2 SYDVKM. The chain carries TRBV28 and TRBJ2-7; D is possibly TRBD2 (7 bases). The source material was naive CD4+ T cells from PBMCs. The subset was: CD45RA+ positively selected. The receptor was isolated from a man between 18 and 29 years old in good health. Some clones in this sample may be carry-over from other donors' samples. The CDR3 bases are TGTGCCAGCAGCTCCCCGGGGGGCGCTTCACCCGAGCAGTACTTC. Translating it yields CASSSPGGASPEQYF.